A single sample is the source of the 26 T cell receptor beta chains below, sequenced in a study of PD-1 blockade in classical Hodgkin lymphoma. Measured with immunoSEQ multiplex PCR; TCRdb has only the in-frame clones, and not every one. Found here are 40,000 to 55,000 clones, roughly 80% of them singletons; the top ten hold around 20%. As to time point: cycle 4 day 1 (C4D1), after 6 weeks of nivolumab. The patients all showed relapse after autologous stem cell transplantation, while their brentuximab vedotin exposure varied. The specimen comprised peripheral blood mononuclear cells (PBMCs), sampled before the fourth cycle of nivolumab. These receptor sequences come from a human donor with classical Hodgkin lymphoma.

This clone has only a few counts. CDR3 nucleotides: TGCGCCAGCAGCCGCCATCCCGGGACAGCCCAAGAGACCCAGTACTTC. It specifies CASSRHPGTAQETQYF. The genes are TRBV4-3 and TRBJ2-5, with TRBD1 matching over 7 bases. The CDR3 spans 16 residues. Germline V gene data show CDR1 as LGHNA and CDR2 as YSLEER. V gave up 4 bases and J gave up 1 base; unmatched junction bases: 9.

In this sample, this clone turned up once. V gene TRBV19 combines with J gene TRBJ1-2; TRBD1 matches 7 bases. The CDR3 consists of 15 residues. Per the germline V gene, CDR1 is LNHDA and CDR2 is SQIVND (reference sequence). J gave up 0 bases and V 5 bases, and 6 bases lay outside the gene matches. The CDR3 reads CASSSGTATNYGYTF. For the CDR3, the DNA is TGTGCCAGTAGTTCCGGGACAGCAACTAACTATGGCTACACCTTC. Supplemented by reference TRBV19 and TRBJ1-2, the full variable domain reads DGGITQSPKYLFRKEGQNVTLSCEQNLNHDAMYWYRQDPGQGLRLIYYSQIVNDFQKGDIAEGYSVSREKKESFPLTVTSAQKNPTAFYLCASSSGTATNYGYTFGSGTRLTVV.

This chain links TRBV5-1 with TRBJ2-3; maybe TRBD1 (5 bases). The CDR3 loop spans 14 amino acids. The V end lost 3 bases, the J end lost 5 bases, and 13 bases lay between the germline ends. CDR1 is SGHRS and CDR2 is YFSETQ in the germline V gene. CDR3 protein: CASSSSLQVDTQYF. Here the CDR3 DNA reads TGCGCCAGCAGCTCCTCCCTACAGGTAGATACGCAGTATTTT. Drawing the rest from reference TRBV5-1 and TRBJ2-3, the complete variable domain is KAGVTQTPRYLIKTRGQQVTLSCSPISGHRSVSWYQQTPGQGLQFLFEYFSETQRNKGNFPGRFSGRQFSNSRSEMNVSTLELGDSALYLCASSSSLQVDTQYFGPGTRLTVL.

V usage is TRBV11-2 and J usage is TRBJ1-2; D unresolved. The germline CDR1 and CDR2 sequences are SGHAT and FQNNGV. The CDR3 runs 15 residues. V was pared by 1 base and J by 2 bases, with 11 bases between. The CDR3 DNA sequence: TGTGCCAGCAGCTTAGTCGCAGGTCTAAACTATGGCTACACCTTC. Translated: CASSLVAGLNYGYTF.

The chain uses TRBV2 and TRBJ1-2; D is undetermined. Germline CDR1 and CDR2: SNHLY and FYNNEI. V lost 5 bases, J lost 5 bases, and 24 bases lay in between. The CDR3 consists of 17 residues. DNA for the CDR3: TGTGCCAGCAGTCCCCCGCCGTGGGCGGCAGAGCAGTATGGCTACACCTTC. Its translation is CASSPPPWAAEQYGYTF.

The rearrangement uses TRBV9 and TRBJ2-7; D unresolved. The V gene's germline CDR1 is SGDLS and CDR2 YYNGEE. The CDR3 extends over 14 amino acids. Trimming took off 0 bases at V and 2 bases at J, with 9 bases between the two ends. In nucleotides, the CDR3 is TGTGCCAGCAGCGTAGGAGATATTACCTACGAGCAGTACTTC. Amino acid sequence: CASSVGDITYEQYF. Using reference TRBV9 and TRBJ2-7 for the parts outside the CDR3, the full variable domain is DSGVTQTPKHLITATGQRVTLRCSPRSGDLSVYWYQQSLDQGLQFLIQYYNGEERAKGNILERFSAQQFPDLHSELNLSSLELGDSALYFCASSVGDITYEQYFGPGTRLTVT.

This chain connects TRBV19 to TRBJ1-1, with TRBD1 matching over 10 bases. Germline V gene data show CDR1 as LNHDA and CDR2 as SQIVND (reference sequence). V lost 6 bases, J lost 3 bases, and 4 bases stayed unmatched. The CDR3 is 14 residues long. CDR3 residues: CASRGQGPDTEAFF. The CDR3 region has the DNA TGTGCCAGTAGGGGACAGGGGCCGGACACTGAAGCTTTCTTT.

V and J are TRBV2 and TRBJ1-1; unclear D gene. The V and J ends lost 6 bases and 0 bases respectively, with 11 bases between them. There are 14 residues in the CDR3. Per the germline V gene, CDR1 is SNHLY and CDR2 is FYNNEI. The DNA for the CDR3 is TGTGCCAGCAGGGCACAGCGGCTGAACACTGAAGCTTTCTTT. It translates to CASRAQRLNTEAFF.

The chain is built from TRBV25-1 and TRBJ2-5; D possibly corresponds to TRBD1 (5 bases). The CDR3 is 14 residues long. V lost 6 bases, J lost 1 base, and 12 bases lay in between. Germline values: CDR1 MGHDK, CDR2 SYGVNS. The CDR3 DNA reads as TGTGCCAGCAGAGACAGTACCACCCAAGAGACCCAGTACTTC. Translating gives CASRDSTTQETQYF.

This chain links TRBV14 with TRBJ2-6; TRBD1 matches 7 bases. The J segment lost 0 bases and the V segment lost 1 base, leaving 6 bases of the junction unmatched. The CDR3 covers 18 residues. CDR1 is SGHDN and CDR2 is FVKESK in the germline V gene. The CDR3 loop reads CASSQAGQKSSGANVLTF. The CDR3 bases are TGTGCCAGCAGCCAAGCGGGACAGAAAAGCTCTGGGGCCAACGTCCTGACTTTC.

This chain connects TRBV2 to TRBJ1-1; D is ambiguous. Trimming shortened V by 3 bases and J by 8 bases, and 22 bases separated the two germline ends. Germline-derived CDR1 and CDR2 are SNHLY and FYNNEI. The CDR3 runs to 16 residues. CDR3 in DNA: TGTGCCAGCAGTGATTCCGGATGGACGCGGGCGAAAGAAGCTTTCTTT. Residues: CASSDSGWTRAKEAFF.

The chain links TRBV14 to TRBJ2-4; D perhaps matches TRBD2 (5 bases). V was clipped by 3 bases and J by 1 base, with 13 bases between them. CDR1 and CDR2 (germline): SGHDN, FVKESK. The CDR3 length is 16 residues. CDR3 nucleotide sequence: TGTGCCAGCAGCCACAGTGACCGCGGGGCCAAAAACATTCAGTACTTC. Its protein product is CASSHSDRGAKNIQYF. Full variable domain (rest looked up from reference TRBV14 and TRBJ2-4): EAGVTQFPSHSVIEKGQTVTLRCDPISGHDNLYWYRRVMGKEIKFLLHFVKESKQDESGMPNNRFLAERTGGTYSTLKVQPAELEDSGVYFCASSHSDRGAKNIQYFGAGTRLSVL.

V is TRBV10-3 and J is TRBJ1-5; D is unresolved. In germline, CDR1 is ENHRY, CDR2 SYGVKD. This CDR3 has 14 amino acids. Trimming took off 0 bases at V and 5 bases at J, with 8 bases between the two ends. The CDR3: CAISESIGDQPQHF. The CDR3 DNA follows: TGTGCCATCAGTGAGTCGATCGGAGATCAGCCCCAGCATTTT.

CDR3: CASSAGTQYEQFF. The CDR3 bases are TGTGCCAGCAGCGCCGGGACACAGTATGAGCAGTTCTTC. The chain joins TRBV5-4 to TRBJ2-1; tentative D call: TRBD1 (6 bases). The germline V and J ends were trimmed by 4 bases and 8 bases, with 13 bases remaining between them. Per the germline V gene, CDR1 is SGHNT and CDR2 is YYREEE (reference sequence). CDR3 length: 13 amino acids. Variable domain in full (rest from reference TRBV5-4 and TRBJ2-1): ETGVTQSPTHLIKTRGQQVTLRCSSQSGHNTVSWYQQALGQGPQFIFQYYREEENGRGNFPPRFSGLQFPNYSSELNVNALELDDSALYLCASSAGTQYEQFFGPGTRLTVL.

This clone was picked up a small number of times. The J gene is TRBJ1-2, the V gene TRBV27, with D possibly matching TRBD1 (6 bases). This CDR3 comprises 12 residues. Germline CDR1 reads MNHEY; CDR2 reads SMNVEV (reference sequence). V lost 6 bases and J 5 bases, leaving 10 bases between the germline ends. The CDR3 region has the DNA TGTGCCAGCAGGGGGGGGCCATATGGCTACACCTTC. Its translation is CASRGGPYGYTF.

This chain joins TRBV27 and TRBJ2-3, with 7 bases matching TRBD2. The trim removed 5 bases at V and 2 bases at J, leaving 7 bases unmatched. Germline CDR1 reads MNHEY; CDR2 reads SMNVEV (reference sequence). The CDR3 consists of 15 residues. The CDR3 loop reads CASSVPGLYTDTQYF. CDR3 nucleotides: TGTGCCAGCAGTGTCCCGGGACTATACACAGATACGCAGTATTTT.

The rearrangement links TRBV20-1 to TRBJ1-1; perhaps TRBD1 as D (5 bases). The V gene's germline CDR1 is DFQATT and CDR2 SNEGSKA (reference sequence). Deletions cut 7 bases from V and 1 base from J, with 7 bases between. The CDR3 totals 11 residues. The CDR3: CSDQGNTEAFF. As DNA, the CDR3 is TGCAGTGACCAGGGGAACACTGAAGCTTTCTTT.

The chain joins TRBV7-9 to TRBJ1-2, with 7 bases identical to TRBD1. The germline V gene encodes CDR1 SEHNR and CDR2 FQNEAQ (reference sequence). J lost 2 bases, V lost 5 bases, and 11 bases had no gene match. The CDR3 covers 16 residues. In nucleotides, the CDR3 is TGTGCCAGCAGCCCGACAGGGCGGGATTACAACTATGGCTACACCTTC. It yields the protein CASSPTGRDYNYGYTF.

The V call is TRBV10-1, the J call TRBJ2-1; TRBD2 agrees at 7 bases. The V gene end was trimmed by 7 bases and the J gene end by 5 bases; junction bases not matched to a gene: 20. Germline V gene data show CDR1 as WNHNN and CDR2 as SYGVQD (reference sequence). This CDR3 is built from 18 residues. The CDR3 sequence: CASTPWSTWGGNHNEQFF. CDR3 in DNA: TGCGCCAGCACCCCCTGGTCTACCTGGGGGGGGAACCACAATGAGCAGTTCTTC.

The chain has TRBV5-1 and TRBJ2-5; D may be TRBD2 (6 bases). V was trimmed by 4 bases and J by 3 bases, leaving 13 bases between them. The CDR3 length is 14 residues. Germline loops: CDR1 SGHRS, CDR2 YFSETQ. The CDR3 bases are TGCGCCAGCAGCCTAGGGGACTGGGAAGAGACCCAGTACTTC. Protein: CASSLGDWEETQYF.

This chain links TRBV30 with TRBJ1-3, with D uncertain. The CDR3 extends over 14 amino acids. Germline V gives CDR1 GTSNPN, CDR2 SVGIG (reference sequence). Deletions cut 0 bases from V and 0 bases from J, with 6 bases between. In DNA form, the CDR3 reads TGTGCCTGGAGTGTTAAAGGCTCTGGAAACACCATATATTTT. Translated: CAWSVKGSGNTIYF.

V gene TRBV7-3 combines with J gene TRBJ2-7, with TRBD2 as a possible D gene (6 bases). Germline V gene lookup returns CDR1 SGHTA and CDR2 FQGTGA. The CDR3 contains 14 residues. V lost 5 bases and J lost 0, with 11 bases in between. CDR3 amino acids: CASSPGGSSYEQYF. The CDR3 DNA follows: TGTGCCAGCAGCCCCGGGGGTAGCTCCTACGAGCAGTACTTC.

The chain employs TRBV5-4 and TRBJ1-2; D might be TRBD1 (6 bases). From germline, CDR1 is SGHNT and CDR2 YYREEE (reference sequence). This CDR3 has 14 residues. With 1 base removed from V and 10 bases from J, the gap between germline ends came to 17 bases. The CDR3 DNA sequence: TGTGCCAGCAGCTTGCCTCAGGGGAGTGGGGACTACACCTTC. Translated, it gives CASSLPQGSGDYTF.

The chain carries TRBV7-9 and TRBJ1-3; 9 positions agree with TRBD1. Per germline, CDR1 SEHNR and CDR2 FQNEAQ (reference sequence). This CDR3 spans 18 amino acids. Trimming cost V 5 bases and J 0 bases; bases outside gene matches: 11. CDR3 bases: TGTGCCAGCAGCCCCCCTGGGGGACAGGGTTACTCTGGAAACACCATATATTTT. This encodes CASSPPGGQGYSGNTIYF.

The chain links TRBV6-6 to TRBJ2-2; tentative D call: TRBD2 (6 bases). Germline assignment: CDR1 MNHNY and CDR2 SVGAGI (reference sequence). The V gene lost 2 bases and the J gene lost 0 bases, with 7 bases spanning the gap. The length of the CDR3 is 15 residues. CDR3 region: CASSYRGTNTGELFF. DNA for the CDR3: TGTGCCAGCAGTTACCGGGGGACGAACACCGGGGAGCTGTTTTTT.

The table lists this clone with many counts. J is TRBJ2-4 and V is TRBV28, with 7 bases aligning to TRBD1. Unmatched junction bases numbered 4, after V lost 7 bases and J lost 4 bases. Germline V lookup: CDR1 MDHEN, CDR2 SYDVKM. This CDR3 comprises 13 residues. The CDR3 region is CASIDREKNIQYF. In DNA, the CDR3 is TGTGCCAGCATAGACAGGGAGAAAAACATTCAGTACTTC.